Presented here are 5 T cell receptor beta chains from one specimen sequenced in a study of T cells in Graves' hyperthyroidism and ophthalmopathy (dated by TCRdb to the late 2010s). Preparation of the library involved multiplex PCR. The sequencer listed for this sample is Illumina HiSeq 2000. The TCR beta CDR3 regions were amplified from RNA transcripts. The TCR CDR3 was subjected to a first round of RT-PCR using the HTBI primer set and the Qiagen OneStep RT-PCR kit. The raw public data were reprocessed by TCRdb itself: fastp quality trimming at Q25, MiXCR clonotype calling, in-frame beta chains only. Entries are consolidated by CDR3 protein sequence, retaining the most common genes and DNA. For this sample there are 500,000 or so distinct CDR3 sequences; 15% to 20% appear just once. The top ten constitute approximately 32% of the sample. Sequencing input: blood. Every receptor here comes from a woman in her twenties or thirties with Graves' ophthalmopathy.

This clonotype was counted at least ten times. The V call is TRBV2, the J call TRBJ2-1, with 8 positions matching TRBD2. Germline V gives CDR1 SNHLY, CDR2 FYNNEI. The junction had 22 bases not matched to a gene; V was cut back by 9 bases and J by 9 bases. This CDR3 contains 17 residues. The CDR3 is CASSPPPGTRAPGEQFF. The CDR3 bases are TGTGCCAGTAGCCCTCCCCCAGGGACTAGGGCGCCCGGTGAGCAGTTCTTC.

The J gene is TRBJ2-7, the V gene TRBV7-9; D unclear. The CDR3 loop spans 15 amino acids. Germline assignment: CDR1 SEHNR and CDR2 FQNEAQ (reference sequence). Trimming removed 5 bases from V and 1 base from J, with 15 bases in between. DNA for the CDR3: TGTGCCAGCAGCAACCCGGCGCTTGCATCCTACGAGCAGTACTTC. It codes for CASSNPALASYEQYF.

This clonotype appeared many times. The rearrangement links TRBV7-2 to TRBJ2-6; a possible D gene is TRBD1 (6 bases). The CDR3 consists of 14 residues. V was clipped by 5 bases and J by 3 bases, with 8 bases between them. In germline, CDR1 is SGHTA, CDR2 FQGNSA. The DNA of the CDR3 is TGTGCCAGCAGCAAGGACAGTGGGGCCAACGTCCTGACTTTC. Translating it yields CASSKDSGANVLTF.

The rearrangement joins TRBV4-3 to TRBJ2-1; maybe TRBD2 (5 bases). V was cut by 0 bases and J by 9 bases, with 12 bases left in between. The CDR3 runs to 14 residues. Germline V lookup: CDR1 LGHNA, CDR2 YSLEER. CDR3 bases: TGCGCCAGCAGCCAAGATTTGTGGAGCGGTGAGCAGTTCTTC. Protein: CASSQDLWSGEQFF.

The chain has TRBV28 and TRBJ2-1, with 15 bases lining up with TRBD2. CDR3 length: 17 residues. J gave up 7 bases and V 2 bases, and 6 bases lay outside the gene matches. Germline V lookup: CDR1 MDHEN, CDR2 SYDVKM. CDR3 sequence reads: CASSLVGGTSGRNEQFF. The CDR3 nucleotides read TGTGCCAGCAGTTTAGTGGGCGGGACTAGCGGGAGGAATGAGCAGTTCTTC.